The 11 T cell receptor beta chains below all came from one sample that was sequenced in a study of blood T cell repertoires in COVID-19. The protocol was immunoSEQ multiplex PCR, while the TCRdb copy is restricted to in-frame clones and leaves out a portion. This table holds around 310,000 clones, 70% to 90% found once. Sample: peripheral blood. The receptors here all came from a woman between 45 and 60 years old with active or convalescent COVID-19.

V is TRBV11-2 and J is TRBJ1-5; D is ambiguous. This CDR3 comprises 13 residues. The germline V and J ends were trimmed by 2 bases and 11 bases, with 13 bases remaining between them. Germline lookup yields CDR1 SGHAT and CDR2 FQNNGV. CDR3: CASSLSSLEAQHF. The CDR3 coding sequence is TGTGCCAGCAGCTTATCATCCCTAGAGGCCCAGCATTTT.

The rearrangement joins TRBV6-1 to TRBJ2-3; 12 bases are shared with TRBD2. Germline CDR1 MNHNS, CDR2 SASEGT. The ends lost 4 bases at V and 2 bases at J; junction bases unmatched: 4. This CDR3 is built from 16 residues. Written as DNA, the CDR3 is TGTGCCAGCAGTGGAGGACTAGCGGGACTCACAGATACGCAGTATTTT. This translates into CASSGGLAGLTDTQYF.

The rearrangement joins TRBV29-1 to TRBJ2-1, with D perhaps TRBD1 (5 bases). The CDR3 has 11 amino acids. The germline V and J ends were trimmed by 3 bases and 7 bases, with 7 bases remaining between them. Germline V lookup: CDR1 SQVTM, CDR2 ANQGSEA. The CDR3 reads CSVDRGNEQFF. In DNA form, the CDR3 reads TGCAGCGTTGATAGGGGAAATGAGCAGTTCTTC.

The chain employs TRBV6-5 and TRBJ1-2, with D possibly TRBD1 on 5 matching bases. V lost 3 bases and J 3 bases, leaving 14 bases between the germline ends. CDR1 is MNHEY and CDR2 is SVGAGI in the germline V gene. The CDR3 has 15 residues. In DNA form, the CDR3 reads TGTGCCAGCAGTTATAATGGGGGGTGGGACTATGGCTACACCTTC. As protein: CASSYNGGWDYGYTF.

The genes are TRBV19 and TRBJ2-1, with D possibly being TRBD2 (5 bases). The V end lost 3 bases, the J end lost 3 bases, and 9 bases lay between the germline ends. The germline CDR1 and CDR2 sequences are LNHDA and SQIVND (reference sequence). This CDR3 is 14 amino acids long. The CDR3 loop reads CASSMERRYNEQFF. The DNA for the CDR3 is TGTGCCAGTAGTATGGAGCGGCGCTACAATGAGCAGTTCTTC.

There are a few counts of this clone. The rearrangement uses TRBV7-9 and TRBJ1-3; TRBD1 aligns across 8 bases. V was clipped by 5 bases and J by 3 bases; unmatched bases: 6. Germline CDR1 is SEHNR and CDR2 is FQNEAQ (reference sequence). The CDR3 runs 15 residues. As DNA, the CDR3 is TGTGCCAGCAGCCCAGCAGGGGGCTTTGGAAACACCATATATTTT. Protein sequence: CASSPAGGFGNTIYF.

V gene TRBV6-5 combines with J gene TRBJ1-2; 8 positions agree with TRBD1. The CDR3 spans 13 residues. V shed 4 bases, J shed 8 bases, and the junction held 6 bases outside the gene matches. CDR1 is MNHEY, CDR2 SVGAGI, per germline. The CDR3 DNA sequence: TGTGCCAGCAGTTCGCGCAGGGGGCGGGGCTACACCTTC. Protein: CASSSRRGRGYTF.

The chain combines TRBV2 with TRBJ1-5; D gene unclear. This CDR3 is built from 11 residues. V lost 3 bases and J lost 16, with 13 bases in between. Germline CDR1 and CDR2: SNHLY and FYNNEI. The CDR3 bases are TGTGCCAGCAGTGAGGCGGCCGCTCTACATTTT. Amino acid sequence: CASSEAAALHF.

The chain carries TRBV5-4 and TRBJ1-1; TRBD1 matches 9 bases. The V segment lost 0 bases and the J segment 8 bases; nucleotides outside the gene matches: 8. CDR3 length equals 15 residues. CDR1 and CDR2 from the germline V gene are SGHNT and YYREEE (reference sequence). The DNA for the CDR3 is TGTGCCAGCAGCTTGGGAGGGACAGGGAGGGGGGAAGCTTTCTTT. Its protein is CASSLGGTGRGEAFF.

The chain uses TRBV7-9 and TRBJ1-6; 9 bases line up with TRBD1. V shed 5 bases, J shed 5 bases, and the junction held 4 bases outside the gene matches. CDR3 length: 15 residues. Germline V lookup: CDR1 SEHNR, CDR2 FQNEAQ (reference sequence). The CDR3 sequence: CASSIWTGDNSPLHF. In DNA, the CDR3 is TGTGCCAGCAGCATCTGGACAGGGGATAATTCACCCCTCCACTTT.

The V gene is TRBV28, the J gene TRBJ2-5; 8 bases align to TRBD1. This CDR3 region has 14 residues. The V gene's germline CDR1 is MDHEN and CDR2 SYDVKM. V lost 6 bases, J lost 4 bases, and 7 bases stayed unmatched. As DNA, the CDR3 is TGTGCCAGCAGGGGAACAGGGGGTGTAGAGACCCAGTACTTC. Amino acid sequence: CASRGTGGVETQYF.